Listed here is a single TCR beta chain. Its cognate antigen is unknown. The data originate from a study of T cell responses to AZD1222 COVID-19 vaccine. Regarding the study as a whole: Donors were largely white British and mainly female; clonal diversity was possibly underestimated.

Per the germline V gene, CDR1 is SEHNR and CDR2 is FQNEAQ (reference sequence). V was pared by 2 bases and J by 12 bases, with 7 bases of the junction left unmatched. CDR3 size: 13 residues. Second doses at about 4 or about 12 weeks were pooled. Produced via immunoSEQ multiplex PCR; TCRdb's table is partial and in-frame only. The sample has fewer than 120,000 clones; 70% to 90% are singletons. The TCR was taken from an adult who received the AZD1222 COVID-19 vaccine. This material consisted of peripheral blood, taken 28 days after the second AZD1222 dose. The V and J genes are TRBV7-9 and TRBJ2-1, with 7 nucleotides matching TRBD1. As DNA, the CDR3 is TGTGCCAGCAGCTTACCTCGACAGGGTAGGCAGTTCTTC. It is translated as CASSLPRQGRQFF.